This TCR beta chain was retrieved from a study of cytomegalovirus exposure and HLA in healthy donors. Study-wide points: As a later analysis revealed, the rate of TCR association differed by HLA locus, with DRB1 most and HLA-C fewest.

The germline CDR1 and CDR2 sequences are SGHDT and YYEEEE. This CDR3 contains 16 residues. The PCR ran on 60 Vbeta and 13 Jbeta primers. Data came from immunoSEQ multiplex PCR; TCRdb stores just in-frame clones and leaves some out. The sample yields roughly 180,000 clones, about 80% seen once. Donors consisted of healthy bone marrow donors. With regard to this clone: Its antigen is unknown.

The sample taken for sequencing was PBMCs. The receptor comes from a man aged 50-59 years in good health and CMV-seropositive. The chain is built from TRBV5-6 and TRBJ2-5; D may correspond to TRBD1 or TRBD2 (5 bases each). The J call may be mistaken, given a closer DNA end match to TRBJ2-7. CDR3 in DNA: TGTGCCAGCAGCTTGGGAATTGGGTTGGGGGCCTACGAGCAGTACTTC. Translated, it gives CASSLGIGLGAYEQYF.